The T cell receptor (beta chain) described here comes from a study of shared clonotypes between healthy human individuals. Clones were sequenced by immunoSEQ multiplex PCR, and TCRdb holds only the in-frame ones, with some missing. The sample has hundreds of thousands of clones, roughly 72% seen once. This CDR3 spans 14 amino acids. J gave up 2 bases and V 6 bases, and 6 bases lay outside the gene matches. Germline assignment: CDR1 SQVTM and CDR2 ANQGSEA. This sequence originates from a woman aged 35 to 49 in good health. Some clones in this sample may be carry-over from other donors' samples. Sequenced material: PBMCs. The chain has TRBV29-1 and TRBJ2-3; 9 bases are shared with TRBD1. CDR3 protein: CSVAGTGNTDTQYF. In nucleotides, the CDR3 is TGCAGCGTAGCCGGGACAGGGAACACAGATACGCAGTATTTT.